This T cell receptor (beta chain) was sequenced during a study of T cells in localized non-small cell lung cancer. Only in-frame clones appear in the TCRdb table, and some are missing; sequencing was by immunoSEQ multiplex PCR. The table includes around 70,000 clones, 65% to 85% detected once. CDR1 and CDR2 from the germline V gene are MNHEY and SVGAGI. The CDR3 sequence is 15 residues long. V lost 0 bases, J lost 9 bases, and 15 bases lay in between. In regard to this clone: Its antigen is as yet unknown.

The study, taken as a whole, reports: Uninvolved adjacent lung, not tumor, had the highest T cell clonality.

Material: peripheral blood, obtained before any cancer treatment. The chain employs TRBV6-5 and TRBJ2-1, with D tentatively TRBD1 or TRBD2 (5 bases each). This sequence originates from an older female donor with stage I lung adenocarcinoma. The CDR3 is CASSYSLGRGTEQFF. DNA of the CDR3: TGTGCCAGCAGTTACTCGCTAGGTAGAGGGACTGAGCAGTTCTTC.